These 19 T cell receptor beta chains share one sample of origin, sequenced in a study of cytomegalovirus exposure and HLA in healthy donors. Amplification used 60 Vbeta primers and 13 Jbeta primers. TCRdb's table, derived via immunoSEQ multiplex PCR, lists solely in-frame clones and lacks some. There are 55,000 to 75,000 clones in the sample, with 3% to 4% held by the top ten. Sequencing was performed on PBMCs. The receptors originated from a male donor in good health and CMV-seronegative.

J is TRBJ2-7 and V is TRBV6-5; 10 positions match TRBD1. Germline V gene lookup returns CDR1 MNHEY and CDR2 SVGAGI. V shed 9 bases and J 2 bases; nucleotides not matched to a gene: 7. The CDR3 is 14 residues long. CDR3 nucleotides: TGTGCCAGAAGTGACAGGGGGCGCCCCTACGAGCAGTACTTC. Amino acids: CARSDRGRPYEQYF.

V usage is TRBV18 and J usage is TRBJ2-2; 11 bases are shared with TRBD1. V dropped 4 bases and J dropped 7; count of bases not matched to a gene: 8. Germline lookup yields CDR1 KGHSH and CDR2 LQKENI. The CDR3 is 16 amino acids. CDR3 sequence reads: CASSRPGQGVVGELFF. CDR3 in DNA: TGTGCCAGCTCACGCCCGGGACAGGGGGTCGTCGGGGAGCTGTTTTTT.

The V and J genes are TRBV6-5 and TRBJ2-1, with D possibly matching TRBD1 (6 bases). V was shortened by 3 bases and J by 5 bases, with 8 bases between the two germline ends. Looked up from germline, CDR1 is MNHEY and CDR2 is SVGAGI. This CDR3 has 13 amino acids. The CDR3 sequence is CASSYGTNNEQFF. The DNA of the CDR3 is TGTGCCAGCAGTTATGGGACAAACAATGAGCAGTTCTTC.

The rearrangement joins TRBV5-6 to TRBJ1-3; the match to TRBD1 covers 8 bases. The CDR3 loop spans 15 amino acids. The J segment lost 3 bases and the V segment lost 7 bases, leaving 9 bases of the junction unmatched. Per the germline V gene, CDR1 is SGHDT and CDR2 is YYEEEE. CDR3: CASGILTGVGNTIYF. The CDR3 bases are TGTGCCAGCGGGATATTGACAGGGGTTGGAAACACCATATATTTT.

About this clone: Other DNA sequences from this sample encode an identical CDR3 as well. The rearrangement links TRBV27 to TRBJ1-6, with 7 bases that match TRBD1. V lost 1 base to trimming and J lost 10 bases; unmatched junction nucleotides: 7. The CDR3 sequence is 15 residues long. Germline lookup yields CDR1 MNHEY and CDR2 SMNVEV (reference sequence). Here the CDR3 reads CASSLLIRGNSPLHF. The CDR3 DNA sequence: TGTGCCAGCAGTTTATTGATCAGGGGGAACTCACCCCTCCACTTT.

The J gene is TRBJ2-5, the V gene TRBV5-5; 8 nucleotides line up with TRBD2. The germline CDR1 and CDR2 sequences are SGHKS and YYEKEE (reference sequence). The CDR3 covers 16 residues. V was pared by 2 bases and J by 2 bases, with 8 bases of the junction left unmatched. The CDR3 DNA reads TGTGCCAGCAGCTTTAGTGTTAGCGGGGCACAAGAGACCCAGTACTTC. Its protein is CASSFSVSGAQETQYF.

The chain recombines TRBV7-6 with TRBJ2-5; the D gene is possibly TRBD2 (6 bases). The germline gives CDR1 SGHVS, CDR2 FNYEAQ. Trimming stripped 5 bases from V and 2 bases from J, with 9 bases between. The CDR3 totals 13 residues. The CDR3 here is CASSPGLQETQYF. The CDR3 DNA reads TGTGCCAGCAGCCCAGGACTACAAGAGACCCAGTACTTC.

The V and J genes are TRBV9 and TRBJ2-7; the D gene is possibly TRBD1 (6 bases). Per germline, CDR1 SGDLS and CDR2 YYNGEE. This CDR3 region has 16 residues. V was clipped by 4 bases and J by 2 bases, with 19 bases between them. CDR3: CASSPGLQGKAYEQYF. The CDR3, as DNA: TGTGCCAGCAGCCCCGGACTTCAGGGGAAAGCCTACGAGCAGTACTTC.

CDR3 residues: CASSLQTSGHDNEQFF. The DNA of the CDR3 is TGTGCCAGCAGCTTACAGACTAGCGGCCACGACAATGAGCAGTTCTTC. The chain is built from TRBV7-2 and TRBJ2-1; TRBD2 matches at 9 bases. Germline V lookup: CDR1 SGHTA, CDR2 FQGNSA. This CDR3 is 16 amino acids long. J was trimmed by 5 bases and V by 2 bases; bases with no gene match: 7.

The chain couples TRBV27 to TRBJ2-2, with 14 bases fitting TRBD2. The CDR3 contains 15 residues. Trimming cost V 8 bases and J 4 bases; bases outside gene matches: 3. Germline loops: CDR1 MNHEY, CDR2 SMNVEV (reference sequence). CDR3 sequence reads: CASRTSGGPTGELFF. CDR3 nucleotide sequence: TGTGCCAGCCGGACTAGCGGGGGGCCCACCGGGGAGCTGTTTTTT.

V is TRBV6-1 and J is TRBJ2-7; 7 bases fit TRBD1. The V gene's germline CDR1 is MNHNS and CDR2 SASEGT. The CDR3 has 16 residues. J was trimmed by 0 bases and V by 0 bases; bases with no gene match: 5. CDR3 amino acids: CASSEARTGFSYEQYF. CDR3 bases: TGTGCCAGCAGTGAAGCCCGGACAGGATTCTCCTACGAGCAGTACTTC.

J is TRBJ2-7 and V is TRBV5-6, with 8 bases aligning to TRBD1. The CDR3 is 14 amino acids. Unmatched junction bases numbered 4, after V lost 3 bases and J lost 2 bases. CDR1 and CDR2 from the germline V gene are SGHDT and YYEEEE. The CDR3 region is CASSSEQGAYEQYF. The CDR3 bases are TGTGCCAGCAGCTCCGAACAGGGGGCCTACGAGCAGTACTTC.

The chain recombines TRBV7-8 with TRBJ1-2; TRBD1 matches at 8 bases. The CDR3 consists of 16 residues. CDR1 SGHVS and CDR2 FQNEAQ come from the germline V gene. V lost 0 bases and J lost 3; bases outside the gene matches: 6. The CDR3 bases are TGTGCCAGCAGCTTAGCGGAGACAGGGGCGGACTATGGCTACACCTTC. It translates to CASSLAETGADYGYTF.

The V call is TRBV19, the J call TRBJ2-3; TRBD2 aligns across 10 bases. The CDR3 covers 20 residues. The V segment lost 4 bases and the J segment 2 bases; nucleotides outside the gene matches: 18. From germline, CDR1 is LNHDA and CDR2 SQIVND (reference sequence). CDR3 in amino acids: CASSTPPGTSAPADTDTQYF. The DNA for the CDR3 is TGTGCCAGTAGTACCCCACCCGGGACTAGCGCCCCGGCGGACACAGATACGCAGTATTTT.

V gene TRBV5-4 combines with J gene TRBJ2-3, with TRBD2 matching 7 bases. The CDR3 spans 15 residues. Trimming cost V 1 base and J 4 bases; bases outside gene matches: 6. The germline CDR1 and CDR2 sequences are SGHNT and YYREEE (reference sequence). The CDR3 sequence is CASSLMSSGADTQYF. In DNA form, the CDR3 reads TGTGCCAGCAGCTTGATGTCTAGCGGAGCAGATACGCAGTATTTT.

This chain joins TRBV5-1 and TRBJ2-7; TRBD2 might be the D (6 bases). Germline V gives CDR1 SGHRS, CDR2 YFSETQ. The V gene lost 4 bases and the J gene lost 1 base, with 18 bases spanning the gap. The length of the CDR3 is 16 residues. As DNA, the CDR3 is TGCGCCAGCAGCCTATCGACTAGAGGGCCTTCCTACGAGCAGTACTTC. Translating gives CASSLSTRGPSYEQYF.

The chain has TRBV6-5 and TRBJ1-1; 7 nucleotides match TRBD1. CDR1 is MNHEY, CDR2 SVGAGI, per germline. This CDR3 is built from 13 residues. V lost 8 bases, J lost 4 bases, and 7 bases stayed unmatched. CDR3 sequence reads: CASGDRVATEAFF. In DNA form, the CDR3 reads TGTGCCAGCGGAGACAGGGTGGCCACTGAAGCTTTCTTT.

CDR3 in amino acids: CASRGSRLNTEAFF. The CDR3 bases are TGTGCCAGTAGGGGCTCCAGATTGAACACTGAAGCTTTCTTT. The chain links TRBV19 to TRBJ1-1; D not certain. Germline CDR1 is LNHDA and CDR2 is SQIVND (reference sequence). Trimming left V 6 bases short and J 0 bases short, with 11 bases between. CDR3 length: 14 amino acids.

V and J are TRBV7-2 and TRBJ2-7, with TRBD2 as a possible D gene (6 bases). Trimming removed 1 base from V and 6 bases from J, with 10 bases in between. This CDR3 region has 13 residues. Germline V lookup: CDR1 SGHTA, CDR2 FQGNSA. CDR3 sequence reads: CASSLVGGGEQYF. As DNA, the CDR3 is TGTGCCAGCAGCTTAGTGGGGGGAGGCGAGCAGTACTTC. Looking up the rest from reference TRBV7-2 and TRBJ2-7 gives the full variable domain: GAGVSQSPSNKVTEKGKDVELRCDPISGHTALYWYRQSLGQGLEFLIYFQGNSAPDKSGLPSDRFSAERTGGSVSTLTIQRTQQEDSAVYLCASSLVGGGEQYFGPGTRLTVT.